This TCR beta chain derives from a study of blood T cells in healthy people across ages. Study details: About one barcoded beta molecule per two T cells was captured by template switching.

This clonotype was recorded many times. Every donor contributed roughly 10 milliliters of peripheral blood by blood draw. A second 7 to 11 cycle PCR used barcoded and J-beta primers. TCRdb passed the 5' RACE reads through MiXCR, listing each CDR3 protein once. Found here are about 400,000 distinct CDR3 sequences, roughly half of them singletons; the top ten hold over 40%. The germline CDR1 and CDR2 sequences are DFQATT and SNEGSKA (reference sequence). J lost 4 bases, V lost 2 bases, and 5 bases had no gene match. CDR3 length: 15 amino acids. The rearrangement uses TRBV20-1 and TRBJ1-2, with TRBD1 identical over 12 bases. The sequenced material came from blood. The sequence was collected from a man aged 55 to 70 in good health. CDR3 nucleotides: TGCAGTGCTAGACTCGGGACAGGGGGCATCTATGGCTACACCTTC. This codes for CSARLGTGGIYGYTF.